The sequence of this T cell receptor beta chain was determined in a study of spatial heterogeneity in lung cancer. Study conclusions and caveats: It was estimated that coverage of tumor T cells reached around 7.7% for alpha chains and more than 12% for beta chains. In tumors, expanded intratumoral alpha and beta TCR counts tracked mutation counts.

The germline CDR1 and CDR2 sequences are MNHEY and SMNVEV (reference sequence). V was shortened by 3 bases and J by 5 bases, with 15 bases between the two germline ends. The CDR3 runs 15 residues. The table lists this clonotype with many counts. No antigen is known for it. As to time point: sample taken at primary tumor resection. A total of more than 65 untreated early-stage non-small cell lung cancer patients served as donors. The sequenced material consisted of unsorted whole RNA from tumor, nontumor lung or frozen PBMC. Each TCR cDNA molecule bore a unique molecular identifier. TCRdb ran MiXCR on the 5' RACE reads and lists one entry per CDR3 protein. The sample includes over 15,000 distinct CDR3 sequences, around 6.9% of them seen just once.

The chain links TRBV27 to TRBJ2-3; possible D gene TRBD1, 6 bases. This sample comprised lung tumor tissue, obtained at surgery. The receptor comes from a female donor with early-stage non-small cell lung cancer. CDR3 protein: CASSLVRTGRDTQYF. For the CDR3, the DNA is TGTGCCAGCAGTTTGGTACGAACAGGGAGAGATACGCAGTATTTT.